This TCR beta chain was found in a study of blood T cell repertoires in COVID-19. V lost 3 bases to trimming and J lost 6 bases; unmatched junction nucleotides: 5. This CDR3 has 13 residues. The repertoire was sequenced with immunoSEQ multiplex PCR; TCRdb's copy has only in-frame clones and lacks some. This sample yields some 330,000 clones, of which around 92% are seen a single time; 1.5% to 2% belongs to the top ten. The sample comprised peripheral blood. The sequence came from a woman in her 30s with COVID-19, enrolled during active disease. The rearrangement uses TRBV12-3 or TRBV12-4 and TRBJ2-7; 7 bases match TRBD2. CDR3 coding DNA: TGTGCCAGCAGTTTCTCGGGGGGTCGCGAGCAGTACTTC. This encodes CASSFSGGREQYF.